Listed here are 5 T cell receptor beta chains from one sample, sequenced in a study of blood T cell repertoires in COVID-19. Profiled with immunoSEQ multiplex PCR; TCRdb holds only in-frame clones, not every one. The sample carries over 70,000 clones, approximately 84% recorded once. Sequencing was performed on peripheral blood. The source of these receptors is a human donor in a cohort sampled during active COVID-19.

The chain couples TRBV4-2 to TRBJ2-1; 8 bases line up with TRBD2. Germline assignment: CDR1 LGHNA and CDR2 YNFKEQ. The V segment lost 2 bases and the J segment 4 bases; nucleotides outside the gene matches: 7. This CDR3 has 16 residues. CDR3 sequence reads: CASSQPSGGPYNEQFF. CDR3 bases: TGTGCCAGCAGCCAACCCAGCGGGGGACCTTACAATGAGCAGTTCTTC.

The genes are TRBV11-2 and TRBJ2-6; D unclear. Germline lookup yields CDR1 SGHAT and CDR2 FQNNGV. The CDR3 has 16 amino acids. Trimming pared 6 bases from V and 0 bases from J, leaving 12 bases between. The CDR3: CASSIHRISGANVLTF. The CDR3 DNA reads TGTGCCAGCAGTATTCACAGAATCTCTGGGGCCAACGTCCTGACTTTC.

The CDR3 loop reads CASSKDQTGFVKNIQYF. CDR3 bases: TGTGCCAGCAGCAAGGATCAGACAGGGTTCGTCAAAAACATTCAGTACTTC. V and J are TRBV21-1 and TRBJ2-4; the table's D gene call, TRBD1, was not cross checked with the DNA. TRBV21-1 is a recognized pseudogene. CDR3 length equals 17 residues.

This sequence joins TRBV6-1 and TRBJ1-1, with unresolved D. V gave up 1 base and J gave up 1 base, with 7 bases separating them. This CDR3 has 14 residues. Germline lookup yields CDR1 MNHNS and CDR2 SASEGT. This chain's CDR3 is CASSEGRGNTEAFF. In nucleotides, the CDR3 is TGTGCCAGCAGTGAAGGACGGGGGAACACTGAAGCTTTCTTT.

The rearrangement joins TRBV6-1 to TRBJ2-4; no reliable D call. Germline CDR1 reads MNHNS; CDR2 reads SASEGT. V gave up 2 bases and J gave up 0 bases, with 17 bases separating them. There are 18 residues in the CDR3. The CDR3 loop reads CASSEIRVVDIAKNIQYF. The CDR3 coding sequence is TGTGCCAGCAGTGAAATCCGTGTCGTAGATATAGCCAAAAACATTCAGTACTTC.